Listed below are T cell receptor beta chains from one sample, sequenced in a study of blood T cell repertoires in COVID-19. This table comes from immunoSEQ multiplex PCR, and its TCRdb copy is limited to in-frame clones, with some not included. The sample records around 170,000 clones, roughly 83% being singletons. The specimen sequenced was peripheral blood. The receptors here all came from a woman aged 60-75 years with acute or convalescent COVID-19. Both conserved end residues are part of each CDR3. D genes are given only for firm matches. Size values are once, few and many counts, or a class for expanded clones, and some rows have none.

V gene	J gene	D gene	clone size	CDR3 protein	CDR3 DNA
TRBV7-2	TRBJ2-1	-	few	CASSLGRQTNEQFF	TGTGCCAGCAGCTTAGGTCGACAAACGAATGAGCAGTTCTTC
TRBV28	TRBJ2-2	-	-	CASSSGQRGTGELFF	TGTGCCAGCAGTTCCGGACAGAGGGGCACCGGGGAGCTGTTTTTT
TRBV24-1	TRBJ1-5	-	-	CATSAGGEGNQPQHF	TGTGCCACCAGTGCGGGGGGCGAGGGTAATCAGCCCCAGCATTTT
TRBV6-5	TRBJ2-7	-	-	CASRKGTGSYEQYF	TGTGCCAGCAGAAAGGGCACAGGGTCCTACGAGCAGTACTTC
TRBV14	TRBJ2-1	TRBD2	-	CASSQLLASGGARYNEQFF	TGTGCCAGCAGCCAGTTGTTGGCTAGCGGGGGGGCCCGATACAATGAGCAGTTCTTC
TRBV5-6	TRBJ2-7	-	-	CASSLATGEDPYEQYF	TGTGCCAGCAGCTTGGCCACGGGGGAGGATCCCTACGAGCAGTACTTC
TRBV18	TRBJ1-2	-	-	CASSPPSVNYGYTF	TGTGCCAGCTCACCACCCAGCGTTAACTATGGCTACACCTTC
TRBV28	TRBJ1-6	TRBD1	-	CASSAPQGVMNNSPLHF	TGTGCCAGCAGTGCACCTCAGGGGGTGATGAATAATTCACCCCTCCACTTT
TRBV6-6	TRBJ1-1	-	few	CASRERGNTEAFF	TGTGCCAGCAGAGAGAGAGGGAACACTGAAGCTTTCTTT
TRBV6-4	TRBJ2-3	TRBD1	-	CASSGGQGTDTQYF	TGTGCCAGCAGTGGGGGACAGGGGACAGATACGCAGTATTTT
TRBV7-9	TRBJ1-4	-	-	CASSLFVQLNEKLFF	TGTGCCAGCAGCTTATTTGTACAGCTTAATGAAAAACTGTTTTTT
TRBV7-8	TRBJ1-1	TRBD1	-	CASSRGQGGNTEAFF	TGTGCCAGCAGCCGAGGACAGGGAGGGAACACTGAAGCTTTCTTT
TRBV29-1	TRBJ1-2	-	-	CSVEGSWDGSSNYGYTF	TGCAGCGTTGAAGGGTCCTGGGACGGGAGTTCTAACTATGGCTACACCTTC
TRBV4-3	TRBJ2-1	TRBD2	-	CASSQDVGTRDYNEQFF	TGCGCCAGCAGCCAAGATGTTGGGACTAGGGATTACAATGAGCAGTTCTTC
TRBV5-1	TRBJ1-1	TRBD1	-	CASSDPTGGLNTEAFF	TGCGCCAGCAGCGACCCGACAGGGGGCTTGAACACTGAAGCTTTCTTT
TRBV29-1	TRBJ1-1	-	-	CSVERGGTEAFF	TGCAGCGTTGAAAGAGGGGGCACTGAAGCTTTCTTT
TRBV6-5	TRBJ1-2	-	-	CASSPGGHGYTF	TGTGCCAGCAGCCCGGGGGGGCATGGCTACACCTTC
TRBV5-4	TRBJ2-1	TRBD2	-	CASSLMSGGANEQFF	TGTGCCAGCAGCTTGATGAGCGGGGGGGCCAATGAGCAGTTCTTC
TRBV9	TRBJ1-2	TRBD1	-	CASSGPGTGGHEGYTF	TGTGCCAGCAGCGGGCCCGGGACAGGGGGCCATGAGGGCTACACCTTC
TRBV7-9	TRBJ1-6	-	-	CASTRRGSSYNSPLHF	TGTGCCAGTACCAGGAGAGGGAGCTCCTATAATTCACCCCTCCACTTT